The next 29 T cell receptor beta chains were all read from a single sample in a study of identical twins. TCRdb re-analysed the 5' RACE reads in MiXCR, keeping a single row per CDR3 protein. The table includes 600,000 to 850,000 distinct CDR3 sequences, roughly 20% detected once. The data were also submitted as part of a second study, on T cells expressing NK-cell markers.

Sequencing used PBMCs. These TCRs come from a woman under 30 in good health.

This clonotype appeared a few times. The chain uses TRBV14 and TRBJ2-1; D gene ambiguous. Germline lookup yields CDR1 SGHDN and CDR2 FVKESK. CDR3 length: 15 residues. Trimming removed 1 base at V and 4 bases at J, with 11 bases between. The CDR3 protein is CASSQGSPRYNEQFF. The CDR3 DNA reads TGTGCCAGCAGCCAAGGATCCCCCAGGTACAATGAGCAGTTCTTC.

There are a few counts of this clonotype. The CDR3 coding sequence is TGTGCCAGCAGCTCCGGGCAGGGGGCGAACACTGAAGCTTTCTTT. As protein: CASSSGQGANTEAFF. The genes are TRBV7-9 and TRBJ1-1; TRBD1 agrees at 8 bases. The CDR3 has 15 residues. Germline CDR1 SEHNR, CDR2 FQNEAQ (reference sequence). V gave up 4 bases and J gave up 1 base; unmatched junction bases: 5.

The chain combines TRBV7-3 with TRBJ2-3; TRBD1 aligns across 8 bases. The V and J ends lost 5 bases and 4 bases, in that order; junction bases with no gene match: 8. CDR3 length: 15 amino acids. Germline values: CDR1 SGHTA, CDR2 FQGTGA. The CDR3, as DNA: TGTGCCAGCAGCCTGCAGGGGGCAGCGGCAGATACGCAGTATTTT. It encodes CASSLQGAAADTQYF.

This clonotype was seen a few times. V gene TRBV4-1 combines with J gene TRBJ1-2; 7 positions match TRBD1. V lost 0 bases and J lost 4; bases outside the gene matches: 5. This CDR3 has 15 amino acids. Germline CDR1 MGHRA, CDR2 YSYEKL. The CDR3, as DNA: TGCGCCAGCAGCCAAGATCCTCGGGACAGCTATGGCTACACCTTC. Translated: CASSQDPRDSYGYTF.

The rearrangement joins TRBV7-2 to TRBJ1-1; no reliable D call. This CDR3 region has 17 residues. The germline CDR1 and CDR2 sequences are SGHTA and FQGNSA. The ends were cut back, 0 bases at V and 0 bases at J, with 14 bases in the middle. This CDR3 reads CASSLAFGPSLNTEAFF. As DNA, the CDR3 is TGTGCCAGCAGCTTAGCGTTCGGACCGAGCCTGAACACTGAAGCTTTCTTT.

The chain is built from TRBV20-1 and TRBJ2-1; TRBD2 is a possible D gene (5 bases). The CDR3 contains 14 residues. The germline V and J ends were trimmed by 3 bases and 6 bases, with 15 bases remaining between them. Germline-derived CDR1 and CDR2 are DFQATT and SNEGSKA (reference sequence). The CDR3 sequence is CSASPGRSVNEQFF. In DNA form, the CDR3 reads TGCAGTGCTAGTCCGGGGAGATCAGTCAATGAGCAGTTCTTC.

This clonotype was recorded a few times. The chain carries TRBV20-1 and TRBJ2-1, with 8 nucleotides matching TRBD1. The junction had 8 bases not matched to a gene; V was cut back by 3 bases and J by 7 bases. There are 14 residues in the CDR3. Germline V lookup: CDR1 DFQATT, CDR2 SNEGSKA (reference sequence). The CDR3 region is CSASSGQGSNEQFF. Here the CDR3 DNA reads TGCAGTGCTAGTTCCGGACAGGGTAGTAATGAGCAGTTCTTC.

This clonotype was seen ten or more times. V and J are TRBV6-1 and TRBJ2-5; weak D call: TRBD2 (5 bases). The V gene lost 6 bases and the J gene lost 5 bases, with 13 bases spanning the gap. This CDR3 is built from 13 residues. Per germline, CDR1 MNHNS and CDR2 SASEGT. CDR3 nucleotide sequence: TGTGCCAGCAGCGGAGGACCCGGGGAGACCCAGTACTTC. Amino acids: CASSGGPGETQYF.

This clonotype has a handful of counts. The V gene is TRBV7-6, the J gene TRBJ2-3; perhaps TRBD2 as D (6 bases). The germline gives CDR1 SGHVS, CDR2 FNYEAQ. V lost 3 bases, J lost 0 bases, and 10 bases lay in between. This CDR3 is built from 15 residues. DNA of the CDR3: TGTGCCAGCAGCTTGGAGGGCCGGAGCACAGATACGCAGTATTTT. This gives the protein CASSLEGRSTDTQYF.

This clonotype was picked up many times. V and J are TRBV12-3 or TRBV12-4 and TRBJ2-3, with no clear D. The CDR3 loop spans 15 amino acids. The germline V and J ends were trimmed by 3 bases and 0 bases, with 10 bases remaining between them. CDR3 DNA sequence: TGTGCCAGCAGTTTCTCTGTTACTAGCACAGATACGCAGTATTTT. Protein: CASSFSVTSTDTQYF.

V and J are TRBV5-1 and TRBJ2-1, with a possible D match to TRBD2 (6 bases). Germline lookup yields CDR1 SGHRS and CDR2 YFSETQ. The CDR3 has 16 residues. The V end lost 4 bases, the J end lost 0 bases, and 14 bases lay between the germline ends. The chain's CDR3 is CASSASSGGSYNEQFF. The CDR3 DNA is TGCGCCAGCAGCGCCTCCTCCGGGGGCTCCTACAATGAGCAGTTCTTC.

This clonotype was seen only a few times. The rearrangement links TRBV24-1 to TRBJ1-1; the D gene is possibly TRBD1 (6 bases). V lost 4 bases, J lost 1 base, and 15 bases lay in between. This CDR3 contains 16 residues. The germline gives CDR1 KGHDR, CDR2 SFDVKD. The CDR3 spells CATSEGGQLTNTEAFF. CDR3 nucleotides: TGTGCCACCAGTGAGGGTGGACAGTTAACGAACACTGAAGCTTTCTTT.

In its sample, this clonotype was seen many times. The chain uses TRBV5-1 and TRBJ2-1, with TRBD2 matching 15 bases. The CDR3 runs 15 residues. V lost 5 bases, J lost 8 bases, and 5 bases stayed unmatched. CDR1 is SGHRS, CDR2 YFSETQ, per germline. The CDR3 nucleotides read TGCGCCAGCAGTCGAAGGACTAGCGGGAGGGATGAGCAGTTCTTC. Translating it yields CASSRRTSGRDEQFF.

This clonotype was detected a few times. CDR3 amino acids: CASSPSGRTGELFF. The DNA of the CDR3 is TGTGCCAGCAGCCCCAGCGGGAGAACCGGGGAGCTGTTTTTT. The chain links TRBV11-2 to TRBJ2-2; TRBD2 agrees at 8 bases. Germline-derived CDR1 and CDR2 are SGHAT and FQNNGV. V lost 5 bases, J lost 5 bases, and 4 bases stayed unmatched. This CDR3 spans 14 amino acids. Complete variable domain (other parts from reference TRBV11-2 and TRBJ2-2): EAGVAQSPRYKIIEKRQSVAFWCNPISGHATLYWYQQILGQGPKLLIQFQNNGVVDDSQLPKDRFSAERLKGVDSTLKIQPAKLEDSAVYLCASSPSGRTGELFFGEGSRLTVL.

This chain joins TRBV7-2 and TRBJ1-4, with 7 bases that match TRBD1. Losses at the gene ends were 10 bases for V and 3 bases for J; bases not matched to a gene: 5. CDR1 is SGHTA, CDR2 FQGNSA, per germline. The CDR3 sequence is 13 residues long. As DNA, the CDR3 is TGTGCCACCGGACAGGCCCCTAATGAAAAACTGTTTTTT. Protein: CATGQAPNEKLFF.

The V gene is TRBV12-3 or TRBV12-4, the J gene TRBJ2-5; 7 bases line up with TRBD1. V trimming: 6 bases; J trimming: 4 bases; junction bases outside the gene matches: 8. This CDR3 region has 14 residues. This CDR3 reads CASSGDSWGETQYF. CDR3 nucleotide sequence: TGTGCCAGCAGCGGGGACAGCTGGGGAGAGACCCAGTACTTC.

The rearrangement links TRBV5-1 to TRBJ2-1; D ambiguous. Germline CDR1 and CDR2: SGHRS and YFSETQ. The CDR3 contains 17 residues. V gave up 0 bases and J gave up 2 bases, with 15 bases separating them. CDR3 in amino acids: CASSLVADSYAYNEQFF. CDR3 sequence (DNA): TGCGCCAGCAGCTTGGTCGCCGATTCTTATGCCTACAATGAGCAGTTCTTC.

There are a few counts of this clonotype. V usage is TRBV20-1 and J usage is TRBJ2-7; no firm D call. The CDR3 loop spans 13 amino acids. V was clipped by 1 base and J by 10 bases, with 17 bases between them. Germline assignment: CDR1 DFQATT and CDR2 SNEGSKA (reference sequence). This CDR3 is CSARGMPDAGQYF. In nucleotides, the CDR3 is TGCAGTGCTAGAGGGATGCCAGACGCCGGTCAGTACTTC.

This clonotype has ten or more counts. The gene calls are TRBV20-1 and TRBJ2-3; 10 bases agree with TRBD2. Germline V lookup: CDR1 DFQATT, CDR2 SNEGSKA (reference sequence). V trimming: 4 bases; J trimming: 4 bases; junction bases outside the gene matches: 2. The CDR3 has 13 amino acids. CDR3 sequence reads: CSAKTSGSDTQYF. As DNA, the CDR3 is TGCAGTGCTAAGACTAGCGGGTCAGATACGCAGTATTTT.

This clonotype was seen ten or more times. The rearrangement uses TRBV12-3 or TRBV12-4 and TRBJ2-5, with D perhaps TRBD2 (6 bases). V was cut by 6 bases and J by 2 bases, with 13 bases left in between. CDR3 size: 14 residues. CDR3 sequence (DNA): TGTGCCAGCAGGCCAAGACTAGGACAAGAGACCCAGTACTTC. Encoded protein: CASRPRLGQETQYF.

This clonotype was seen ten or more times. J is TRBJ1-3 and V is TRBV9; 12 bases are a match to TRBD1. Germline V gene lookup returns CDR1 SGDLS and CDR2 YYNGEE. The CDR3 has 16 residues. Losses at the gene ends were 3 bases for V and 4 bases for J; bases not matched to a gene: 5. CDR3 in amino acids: CASSAGQGARGNTIYF. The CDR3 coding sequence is TGTGCCAGCAGCGCGGGACAGGGGGCGAGGGGAAACACCATATATTTT.

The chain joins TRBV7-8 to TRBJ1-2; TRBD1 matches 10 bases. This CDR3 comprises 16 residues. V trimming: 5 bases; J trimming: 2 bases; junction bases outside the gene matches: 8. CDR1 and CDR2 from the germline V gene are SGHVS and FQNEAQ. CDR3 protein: CASSPPGTGENYGYTF. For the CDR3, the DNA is TGTGCCAGCAGCCCGCCCGGGACAGGGGAAAACTATGGCTACACCTTC.

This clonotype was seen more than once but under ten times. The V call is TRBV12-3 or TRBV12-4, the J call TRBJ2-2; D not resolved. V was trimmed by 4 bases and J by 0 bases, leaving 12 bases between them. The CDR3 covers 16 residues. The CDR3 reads CASSSPRQTNTGELFF. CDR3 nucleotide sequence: TGTGCCAGCAGTTCCCCACGACAAACGAACACCGGGGAGCTGTTTTTT.

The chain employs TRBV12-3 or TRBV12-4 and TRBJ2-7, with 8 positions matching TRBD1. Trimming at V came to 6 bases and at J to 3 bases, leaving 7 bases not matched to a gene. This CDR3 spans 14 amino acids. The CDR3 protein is CASRKGQDFYEQYF. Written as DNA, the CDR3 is TGTGCCAGCAGGAAGGGACAGGACTTCTACGAGCAGTACTTC.

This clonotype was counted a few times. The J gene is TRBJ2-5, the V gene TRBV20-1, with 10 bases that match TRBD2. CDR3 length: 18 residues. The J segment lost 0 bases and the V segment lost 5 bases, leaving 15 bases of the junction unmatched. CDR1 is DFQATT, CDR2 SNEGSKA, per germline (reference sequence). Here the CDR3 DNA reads TGCAGTGCTCCCGGGACTAGCGTTCCCCTGGGGTACCAAGAGACCCAGTACTTC. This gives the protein CSAPGTSVPLGYQETQYF.

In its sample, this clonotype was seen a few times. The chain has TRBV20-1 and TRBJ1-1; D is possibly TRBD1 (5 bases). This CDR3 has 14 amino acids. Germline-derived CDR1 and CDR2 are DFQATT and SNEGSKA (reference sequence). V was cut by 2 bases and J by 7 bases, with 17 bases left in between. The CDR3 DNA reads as TGCAGTGCTAGATCGTCCTTCGGGGCGGATGAAGCTTTCTTT. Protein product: CSARSSFGADEAFF.

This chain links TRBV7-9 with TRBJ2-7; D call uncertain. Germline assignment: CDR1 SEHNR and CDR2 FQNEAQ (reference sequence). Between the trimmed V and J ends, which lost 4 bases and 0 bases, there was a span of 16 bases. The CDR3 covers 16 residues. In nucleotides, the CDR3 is TGTGCCAGCAGCTCTTTTGGGAAATCGAGCTCCTACGAGCAGTACTTC. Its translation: CASSSFGKSSSYEQYF.

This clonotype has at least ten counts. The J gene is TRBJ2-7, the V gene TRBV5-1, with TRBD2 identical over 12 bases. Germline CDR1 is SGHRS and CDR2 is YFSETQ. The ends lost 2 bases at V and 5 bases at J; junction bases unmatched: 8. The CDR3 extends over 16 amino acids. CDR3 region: CASSFPSSGRANEQYF. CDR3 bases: TGCGCCAGCAGCTTTCCTTCTAGCGGGAGGGCCAACGAGCAGTACTTC.

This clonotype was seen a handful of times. CDR3 nucleotides: TGTGCCAGCACCAAAGGTCCTAGCGGCCACACAGATACGCAGTATTTT. It is translated as CASTKGPSGHTDTQYF. The gene calls are TRBV9 and TRBJ2-3; 7 nucleotides align to TRBD2. This CDR3 has 16 amino acids. Germline assignment: CDR1 SGDLS and CDR2 YYNGEE. The J segment lost 2 bases and the V segment lost 6 bases, leaving 12 bases of the junction unmatched.